The TCR beta chain under discussion was sequenced for a study of blood T cell repertoires in COVID-19. The data were produced by immunoSEQ multiplex PCR, yet TCRdb's version contains in-frame clones alone and is incomplete. The sample includes about 59,000 clones, 79% of them seen just once. The V gene end was trimmed by 4 bases and the J gene end by 1 base; junction bases not matched to a gene: 10. Per the germline V gene, CDR1 is SGHDN and CDR2 is FVKESK. This CDR3 is built from 17 residues. This chain links TRBV14 with TRBJ1-3; 7 bases align to TRBD1. The sequencing sample was made of peripheral blood. The sequence derives from a man in his 60s with acute or convalescent COVID-19. In DNA form, the CDR3 reads TGTGCCAGCAGCCCGAGACAGGGAGAAAGTTCTGGAAACACCATATATTTT. Protein sequence: CASSPRQGESSGNTIYF.